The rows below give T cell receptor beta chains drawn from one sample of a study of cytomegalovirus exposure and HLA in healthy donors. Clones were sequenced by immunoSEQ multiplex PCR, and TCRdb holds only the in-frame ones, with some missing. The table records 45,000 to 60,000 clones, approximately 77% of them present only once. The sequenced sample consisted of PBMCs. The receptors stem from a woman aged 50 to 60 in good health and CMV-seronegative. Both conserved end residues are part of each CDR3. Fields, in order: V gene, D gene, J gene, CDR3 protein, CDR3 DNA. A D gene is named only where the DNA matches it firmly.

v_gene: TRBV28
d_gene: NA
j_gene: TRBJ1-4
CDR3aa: CASSPFLPGLGGEKLFF
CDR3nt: TGTGCCAGCAGTCCCTTCCTTCCGGGCCTCGGGGGAGAAAAACTGTTTTTT

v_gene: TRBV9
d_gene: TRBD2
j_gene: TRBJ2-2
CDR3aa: CASSQGLGDTGELFF
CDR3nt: TGTGCCAGCAGCCAGGGACTAGGGGACACCGGGGAGCTGTTTTTT

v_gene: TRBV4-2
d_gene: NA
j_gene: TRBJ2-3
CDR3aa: CASSHVRGAYTDTQYF
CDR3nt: TGTGCCAGCAGCCATGTTCGGGGGGCATACACAGATACGCAGTATTTT

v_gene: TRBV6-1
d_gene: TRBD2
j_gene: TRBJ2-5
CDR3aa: CASSVASGGSQETQYF
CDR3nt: TGTGCCAGCAGTGTCGCTAGCGGGGGATCCCAAGAGACCCAGTACTTC

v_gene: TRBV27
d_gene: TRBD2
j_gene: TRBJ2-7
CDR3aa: CASSRTSGSYEQYF
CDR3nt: TGTGCCAGCAGTCGGACTAGCGGGAGCTACGAGCAGTACTTC

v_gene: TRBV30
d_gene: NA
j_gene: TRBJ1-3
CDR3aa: CAWSVPIVPFGRAHGNTIYF
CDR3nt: TGTGCCTGGAGTGTACCCATAGTCCCATTTGGCAGGGCGCACGGAAACACCATATATTTT

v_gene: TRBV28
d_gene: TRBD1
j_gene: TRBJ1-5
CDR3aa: CASSPPSTGGLGIMNQPQHF
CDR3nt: TGTGCCAGCAGTCCGCCATCCACAGGGGGTCTCGGTATTATGAATCAGCCCCAGCATTTT

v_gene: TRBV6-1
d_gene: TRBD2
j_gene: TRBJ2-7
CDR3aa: CASIWGSGRSYEQYF
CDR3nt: TGTGCCAGCATTTGGGGTAGCGGGAGAAGCTACGAGCAGTACTTC

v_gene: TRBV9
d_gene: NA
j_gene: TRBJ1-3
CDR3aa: CASSSTGNTIYF
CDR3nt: TGTGCCAGCAGCTCCACAGGAAACACCATATATTTT

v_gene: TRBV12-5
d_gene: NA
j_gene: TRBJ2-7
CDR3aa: CASASGGSSYEQYF
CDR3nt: TGTGCTAGTGCATCTGGGGGGAGCTCCTACGAGCAGTACTTC

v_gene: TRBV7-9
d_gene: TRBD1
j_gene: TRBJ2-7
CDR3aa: CASSLAGGNYEQYF
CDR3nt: TGTGCCAGCAGCTTAGCAGGGGGCAACTACGAGCAGTACTTC

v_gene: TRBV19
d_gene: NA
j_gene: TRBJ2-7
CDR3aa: CASSPARSYEQYF
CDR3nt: TGTGCCAGTAGCCCCGCGCGCTCCTACGAGCAGTACTTC

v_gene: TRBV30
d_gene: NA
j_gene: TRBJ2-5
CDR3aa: CAWSGGMNQETQYF
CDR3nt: TGTGCCTGGTCGGGCGGGATGAACCAAGAGACCCAGTACTTC

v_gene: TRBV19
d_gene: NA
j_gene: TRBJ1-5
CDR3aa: CASTWGVRNQPQHF
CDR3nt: TGTGCCAGTACCTGGGGGGTGCGCAATCAGCCCCAGCATTTT

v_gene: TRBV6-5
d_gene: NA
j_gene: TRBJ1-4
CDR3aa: CASSYSGLGGRALFF
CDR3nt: TGTGCCAGCAGTTACTCGGGTCTCGGGGGTCGGGCATTATTCTTT

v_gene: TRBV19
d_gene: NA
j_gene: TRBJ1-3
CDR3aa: CASSIPDSGNTIYF
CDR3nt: TGTGCCAGTAGTATCCCAGACTCTGGAAACACCATATATTTT